This TCR beta chain was identified in a study of beta chain features in type 1 diabetes. Points from the study as a whole: In comparison with healthy donors, patients had naive, central memory and Treg TCRB repertoires that appeared more similar.

The germline gives CDR1 SGDLS, CDR2 YYNGEE. Between the trimmed V and J ends, which lost 5 bases and 6 bases, there was a span of 17 bases. This CDR3 comprises 14 residues. Isolation of CD4+ naive, central memory, regulatory and stem cell-like memory cells was achieved by sorting via CD45RO/CCR7/CD25/CD127/CD95/CD27. The whole isolated RNA underwent reverse transcription, so sequencing captured expressed TCRB transcripts. Clones were sequenced by immunoSEQ multiplex PCR, and TCRdb holds only the in-frame ones, with some missing. The table has roughly 150,000 clones, about 8.1% seen once; the top ten hold approximately 0.69%. This clone was observed at least ten times. Its antigen is not identified.

The chain is built from TRBV9 and TRBJ1-2, with D unresolved. This receptor was taken from a young man in good health. Sequences were obtained from central memory CD4+ T cells from blood. The CDR3 region is CASSRTGSSNGYTF. The CDR3 DNA reads as TGTGCCAGCAGTCGTACCGGGTCCTCCAATGGCTACACCTTC.